This TCR beta chain appears in the sequencing data of a study of blood T cell repertoires in COVID-19. The overall study: Sources were T cells, B-cell-depleted T cells, or PBMCs; the material itself was cDNA or gDNA.

Original processing notes: Counts of nucleated cells, estimated from reference gene primer amplification, were obtained. Sequencing used immunoSEQ multiplex PCR; TCRdb keeps in-frame clones, though not all of them. The V and J calls and the clone size are those of that table, but D and trimming were determined from the DNA. This table holds about 160,000 clones, approximately 84% found once. Per germline, CDR1 LNHDA and CDR2 SQIVND (reference sequence). V dropped 5 bases and J dropped 4; count of bases not matched to a gene: 6. The CDR3 has 16 amino acids. This sequence was found in a man aged 70-80 years with acute or convalescent COVID-19. The specimen sequenced was peripheral blood. The chain combines TRBV19 with TRBJ2-3; TRBD2 aligns across 13 bases. DNA of the CDR3: TGTGCCAGTAGTTCGGGACTAGCGGGGTTCTCAGATACGCAGTATTTT. This encodes CASSSGLAGFSDTQYF. The full variable domain, with the rest looked up from reference TRBV19 and TRBJ2-3, is DGGITQSPKYLFRKEGQNVTLSCEQNLNHDAMYWYRQDPGQGLRLIYYSQIVNDFQKGDIAEGYSVSREKKESFPLTVTSAQKNPTAFYLCASSSGLAGFSDTQYFGPGTRLTVL.